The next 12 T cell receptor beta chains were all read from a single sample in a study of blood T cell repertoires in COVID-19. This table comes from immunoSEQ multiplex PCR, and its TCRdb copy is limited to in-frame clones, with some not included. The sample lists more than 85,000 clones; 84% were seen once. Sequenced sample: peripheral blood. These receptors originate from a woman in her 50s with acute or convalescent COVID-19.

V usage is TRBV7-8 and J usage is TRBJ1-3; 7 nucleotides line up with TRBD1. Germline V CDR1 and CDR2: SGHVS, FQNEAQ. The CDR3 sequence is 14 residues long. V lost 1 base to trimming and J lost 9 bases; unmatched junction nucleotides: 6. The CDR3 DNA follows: TGTGCCAGCAGCTTAGACGATCAGGGGGGCACCATATATTTT. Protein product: CASSLDDQGGTIYF.

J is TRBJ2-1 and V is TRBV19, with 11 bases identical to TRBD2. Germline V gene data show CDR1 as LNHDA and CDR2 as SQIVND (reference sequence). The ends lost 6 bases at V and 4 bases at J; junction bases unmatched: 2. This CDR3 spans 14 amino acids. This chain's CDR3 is CASSLAGGYNEQFF. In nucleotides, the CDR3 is TGTGCCAGTAGCCTAGCGGGGGGTTACAATGAGCAGTTCTTC.

CDR3 loop: CASSQGGTGRAGELFF. Written as DNA, the CDR3 is TGTGCCAGCAGCCAAGGGGGAACAGGGCGGGCCGGGGAGCTGTTTTTT. This chain joins TRBV3-1 (or the pseudogene TRBV3-2) and TRBJ2-2; D possibly corresponds to TRBD1 (6 bases). The V gene lost 1 base and the J gene lost 6 bases, with 15 bases spanning the gap. The CDR3 spans 16 residues. Germline V gene sequence: CDR1 LGHDT, CDR2 YNNKEL (reference sequence).

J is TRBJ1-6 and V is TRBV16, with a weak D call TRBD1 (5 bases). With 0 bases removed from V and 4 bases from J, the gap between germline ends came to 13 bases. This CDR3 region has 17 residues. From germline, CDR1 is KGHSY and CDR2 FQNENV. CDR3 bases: TGTGCCAGCAGCCAATCGTGGGGGGGTTCTTATAATTCACCCCTCCACTTT. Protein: CASSQSWGGSYNSPLHF.

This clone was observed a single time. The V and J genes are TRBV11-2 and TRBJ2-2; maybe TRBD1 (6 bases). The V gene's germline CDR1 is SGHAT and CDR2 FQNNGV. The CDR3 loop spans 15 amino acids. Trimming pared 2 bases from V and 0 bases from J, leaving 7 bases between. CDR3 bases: TGTGCCAGCAGCTTACCAGGGGCGAACACCGGGGAGCTGTTTTTT. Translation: CASSLPGANTGELFF.

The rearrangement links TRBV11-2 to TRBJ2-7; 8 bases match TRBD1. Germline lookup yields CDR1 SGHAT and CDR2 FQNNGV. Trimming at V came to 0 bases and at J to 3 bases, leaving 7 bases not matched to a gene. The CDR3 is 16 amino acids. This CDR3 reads CASSLDRTGLHYEQYF. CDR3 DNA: TGTGCCAGCAGCTTAGATAGGACAGGGCTACACTACGAGCAGTACTTC.

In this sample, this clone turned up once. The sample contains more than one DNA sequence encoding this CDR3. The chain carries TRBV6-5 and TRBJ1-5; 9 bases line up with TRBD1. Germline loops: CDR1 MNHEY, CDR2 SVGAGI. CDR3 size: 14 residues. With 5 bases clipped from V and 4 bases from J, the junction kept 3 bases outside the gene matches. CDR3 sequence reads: CASSPGQGNQPQHF. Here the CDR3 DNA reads TGTGCCAGCAGTCCGGGACAGGGTAATCAGCCCCAGCATTTT.

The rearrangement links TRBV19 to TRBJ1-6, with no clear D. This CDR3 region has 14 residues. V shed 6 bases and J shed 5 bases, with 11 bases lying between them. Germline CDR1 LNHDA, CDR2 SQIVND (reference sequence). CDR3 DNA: TGTGCCAGTAGGTGGGAGGGCCATAATTCACCCCTCCACTTT. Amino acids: CASRWEGHNSPLHF.

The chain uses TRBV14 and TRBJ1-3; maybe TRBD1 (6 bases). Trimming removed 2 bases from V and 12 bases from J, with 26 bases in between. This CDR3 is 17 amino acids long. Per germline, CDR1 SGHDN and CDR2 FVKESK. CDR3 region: CASSQHPGGDRTQYIYF. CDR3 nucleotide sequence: TGTGCCAGCAGCCAACATCCGGGGGGAGACAGGACACAATACATATATTTT.

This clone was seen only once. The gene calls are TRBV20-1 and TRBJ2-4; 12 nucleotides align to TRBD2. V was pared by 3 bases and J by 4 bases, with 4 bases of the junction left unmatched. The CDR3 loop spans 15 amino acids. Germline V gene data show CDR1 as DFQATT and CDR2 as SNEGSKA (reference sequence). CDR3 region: CSASSSGGAKNIQYF. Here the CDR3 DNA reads TGCAGTGCTAGTTCTAGCGGGGGGGCTAAAAACATTCAGTACTTC.

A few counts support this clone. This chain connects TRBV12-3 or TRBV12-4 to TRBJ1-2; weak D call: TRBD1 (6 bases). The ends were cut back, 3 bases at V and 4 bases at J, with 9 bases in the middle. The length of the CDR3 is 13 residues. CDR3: CASSFQGIYGYTF. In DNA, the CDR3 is TGTGCCAGCAGTTTTCAGGGGATCTATGGCTACACCTTC.

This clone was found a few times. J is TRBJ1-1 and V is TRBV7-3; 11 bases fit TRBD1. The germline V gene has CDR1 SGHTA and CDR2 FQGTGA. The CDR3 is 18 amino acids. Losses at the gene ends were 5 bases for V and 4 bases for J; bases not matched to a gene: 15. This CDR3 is CASSLAGTGGGLATEAFF. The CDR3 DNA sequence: TGTGCCAGCAGCCTCGCCGGGACAGGGGGAGGGTTAGCCACTGAAGCTTTCTTT. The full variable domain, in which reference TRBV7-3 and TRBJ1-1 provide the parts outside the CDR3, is GAGVSQTPSNKVTEKGKYVELRCDPISGHTALYWYRQSLGQGPEFLIYFQGTGAADDSGLPNDRFFAVRPEGSVSTLKIQRTERGDSAVYLCASSLAGTGGGLATEAFFGQGTRLTVV.